This TCR beta chain was identified in a study of vaccination and CD4 T cells after COVID-19. The Oncomine TCR Beta short-read assay generated sequence data from the DNA of cultured CD4+ T cells. MiXCR was run by TCRdb on the PCR reads, yielding one entry per CDR3 protein. The sample lists about 9,700 distinct CDR3 sequences; under 75% were seen once. A note on this clonotype: Its matching antigen is unknown.

Specified treatment: approximately nine-day PBMC culture with coronavirus spike peptide pools or control peptides (ViraFEST assay). Antigen-specific T cells were expanded with peptide pools by ViraFEST, and TCRs were then sequenced. Germline V gene sequence: CDR1 DFQATT, CDR2 SNEGSKA (reference sequence). This CDR3 has 14 residues. Trimming took 3 bases from V and 6 from J; bases not matched to a gene: 7. The chain recombines TRBV20-1 with TRBJ1-1; TRBD1 aligns across 10 bases. The sequence derives from a human donor who had recovered from COVID-19. The sample taken for sequencing was CD4+ T cells from blood, cultured in vitro. The CDR3 region has the DNA TGCAGTGCTAGGGCCGGACAGGGGGAGGCTGAAGCTTTCTTT. Its translation: CSARAGQGEAEAFF.